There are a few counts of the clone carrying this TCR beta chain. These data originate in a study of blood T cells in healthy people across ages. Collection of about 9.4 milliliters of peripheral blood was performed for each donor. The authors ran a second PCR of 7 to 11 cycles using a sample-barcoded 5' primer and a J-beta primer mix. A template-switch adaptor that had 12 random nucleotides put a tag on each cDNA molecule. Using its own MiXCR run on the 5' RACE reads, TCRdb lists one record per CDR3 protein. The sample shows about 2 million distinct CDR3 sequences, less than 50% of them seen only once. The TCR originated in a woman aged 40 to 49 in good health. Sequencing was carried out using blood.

The CDR3 DNA reads TGTGCCAGCAGCTTAGAAGGGGGGGGCCGGGAGACCCAGTACTTC. It codes for CASSLEGGGRETQYF. V is TRBV7-2 and J is TRBJ2-5; D possibly corresponds to TRBD2 (7 bases). The germline V and J ends were trimmed by 1 base and 5 bases, with 14 bases remaining between them. CDR1 and CDR2 (germline): SGHTA, FQGNSA. The CDR3 totals 15 residues.